These T cell receptor beta chains were read from a single sample in a study of cytomegalovirus exposure and HLA in healthy donors. Some clones are missing from TCRdb's copy, which holds only in-frame ones; the method was immunoSEQ multiplex PCR. Altogether approximately 120,000 clones are present, 60% to 80% being singletons, with the ten largest covering 2% to 2.5%. The specimen was PBMCs. All receptors derive from a human donor in good health. Both conserved end residues are trimmed from each CDR3.

v_gene	len	CDR3aa
TRBV9	15	ASSGGGFQGENTEAF
TRBV14	17	ASSQEWLAGGSNHNEQF
TRBV4-2	11	ASSQDRGEGYT
TRBV19	12	ASQSRGPPRELF
TRBV28	16	ASSSSPGTGTSSYEQY
TRBV11-1	11	ASSSTINTEAF
TRBV28	10	PWGTGGYGYT
TRBV5-4	13	ASSQAQGARTEAF
TRBV6-5	11	ASQTGSNSPLH
TRBV4-2	14	ASSLRGVKATGELF
TRBV19	15	ASSIADRGVWTNVLT
TRBV29-1	11	SVEDRAGAEAF
TRBV5-4	15	ASTQYGLAGDRETQY
TRBV18	15	ASSPGSTGGRSYEQY
TRBV5-1	14	ASSLGRGLKSSPLH
TRBV29-1	13	SVPPPGRGSYGYT
TRBV28	10	ASSLISGGHT
TRBV11-3	13	ASSRTSSGANVLT
TRBV9	12	ASSPRAGNAEAF
TRBV10-1	11	ASSRQCNTEAF
TRBV19	11	ASGGADAYEQY
TRBV27	14	ASSLGGPGGYSPLH
TRBV19	9	ASTLGPTIY
TRBV28	13	ASLAVGAIMYEQY
TRBV7-9	13	ASSLVGTGGYEQY
TRBV4-3	13	ASSQATGGPTEAF
TRBV2	13	ASSEDRSSYNEQF
TRBV20-1	9	SASITTEQY
TRBV4-3	13	ASSQEGPMGYEQY
TRBV5-5	14	ASSPQSGGPSWEQF
TRBV4-1	16	ASSQGSWEAGYTYEQY
TRBV29-1	11	SVGTPFYNEQF
TRBV27	13	ASSLSGQRSPEQY
TRBV19	15	ASTRGTGNSGANVLT
TRBV6-5	12	ASSRDTGTDTQY
TRBV6-1	12	ASQTGGLLNIQY
TRBV19	13	ASSIGDRLNTEAF
TRBV28	13	ASRSVGGQFYEQY
TRBV14	14	ASSPPVIGLSHEQY
TRBV7-7	11	ASGKEGLNEQF
TRBV2	13	ASRGLAAVRDEQY
TRBV5-4	15	ASSLGFRGVGYNEQF
TRBV28	11	ASSRTGVREAF
TRBV5-1	14	ASSLGSQGGGETQY
TRBV14	13	ASSLLGHSYNEQF
TRBV28	16	ASSLDVVDMSSGNTIY
TRBV6-5	12	ASSYSGVRDEQF
TRBV5-1	9	ASRAYNEQF
TRBV11-2	11	ASSLLGTDTQY
TRBV15	14	ATSRGTGQPYNEQF
TRBV6-5	13	ASSLAGVTYNEQF
TRBV29-1	9	SVDSQGRAF